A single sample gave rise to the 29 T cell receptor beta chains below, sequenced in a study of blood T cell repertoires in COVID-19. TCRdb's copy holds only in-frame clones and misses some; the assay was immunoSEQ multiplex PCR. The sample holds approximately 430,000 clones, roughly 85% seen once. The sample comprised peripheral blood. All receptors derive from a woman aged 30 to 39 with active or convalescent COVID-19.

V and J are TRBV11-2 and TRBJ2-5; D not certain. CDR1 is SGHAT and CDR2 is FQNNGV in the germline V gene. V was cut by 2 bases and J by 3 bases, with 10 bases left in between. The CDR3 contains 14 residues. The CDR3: CASSLRGLEETQYF. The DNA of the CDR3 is TGTGCCAGCAGCTTACGTGGCCTCGAAGAGACCCAGTACTTC.

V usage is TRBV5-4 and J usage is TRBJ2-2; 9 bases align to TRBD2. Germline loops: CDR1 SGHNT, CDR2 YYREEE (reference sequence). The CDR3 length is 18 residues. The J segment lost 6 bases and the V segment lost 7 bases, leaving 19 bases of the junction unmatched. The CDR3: CASHRRAAGGRLAGELFF. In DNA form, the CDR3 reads TGTGCCAGCCACCGGCGGGCAGCGGGAGGCCGCCTGGCCGGGGAGCTGTTTTTT.

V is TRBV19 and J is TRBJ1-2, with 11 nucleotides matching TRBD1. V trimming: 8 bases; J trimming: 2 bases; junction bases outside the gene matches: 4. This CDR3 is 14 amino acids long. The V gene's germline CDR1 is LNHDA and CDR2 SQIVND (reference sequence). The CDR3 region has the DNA TGTGCCAGTGCAGGGGACAGGGGGAACTATGGCTACACCTTC. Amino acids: CASAGDRGNYGYTF.

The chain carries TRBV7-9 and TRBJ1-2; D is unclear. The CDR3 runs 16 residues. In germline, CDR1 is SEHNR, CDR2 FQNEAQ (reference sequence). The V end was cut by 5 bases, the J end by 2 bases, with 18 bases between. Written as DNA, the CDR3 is TGTGCCAGCAGCCAAGCCCAGGTCGGCATAAACTATGGCTACACCTTC. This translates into CASSQAQVGINYGYTF.

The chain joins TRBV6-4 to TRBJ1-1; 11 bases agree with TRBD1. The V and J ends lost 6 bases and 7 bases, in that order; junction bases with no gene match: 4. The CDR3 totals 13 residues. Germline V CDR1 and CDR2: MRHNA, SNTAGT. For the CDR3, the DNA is TGTGCCAGCAGAGGACAGGGGGCAAGTGAAGCTTTCTTT. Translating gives CASRGQGASEAFF.

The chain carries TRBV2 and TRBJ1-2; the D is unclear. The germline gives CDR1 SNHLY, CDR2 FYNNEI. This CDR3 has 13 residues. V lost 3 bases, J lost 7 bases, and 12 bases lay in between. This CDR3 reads CASSDLQFSGYTF. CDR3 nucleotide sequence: TGTGCCAGCAGTGATCTCCAATTCAGTGGCTACACCTTC.

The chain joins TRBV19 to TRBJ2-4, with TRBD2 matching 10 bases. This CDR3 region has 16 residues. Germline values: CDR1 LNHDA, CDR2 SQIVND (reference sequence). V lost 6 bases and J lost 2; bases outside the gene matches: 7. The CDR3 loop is CASSNLAGASKNIQYF. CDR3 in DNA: TGTGCCAGTAGCAATCTAGCGGGGGCCTCCAAAAACATTCAGTACTTC.

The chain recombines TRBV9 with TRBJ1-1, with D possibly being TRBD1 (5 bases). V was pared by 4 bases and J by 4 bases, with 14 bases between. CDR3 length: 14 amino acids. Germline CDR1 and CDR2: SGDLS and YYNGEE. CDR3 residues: CASSSSGGGTEAFF. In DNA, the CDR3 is TGTGCCAGCAGCTCCAGTGGGGGGGGCACTGAAGCTTTCTTT.

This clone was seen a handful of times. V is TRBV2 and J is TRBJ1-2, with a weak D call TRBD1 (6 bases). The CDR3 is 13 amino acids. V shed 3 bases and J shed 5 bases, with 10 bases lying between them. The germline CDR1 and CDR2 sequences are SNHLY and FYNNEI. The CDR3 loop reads CASSERGKYGYTF. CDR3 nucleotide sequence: TGTGCCAGCAGTGAGAGGGGGAAGTATGGCTACACCTTC.

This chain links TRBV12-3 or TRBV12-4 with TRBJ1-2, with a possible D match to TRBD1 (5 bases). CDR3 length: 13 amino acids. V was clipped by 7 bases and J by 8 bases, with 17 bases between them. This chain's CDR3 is CASTSSLGGGYTF. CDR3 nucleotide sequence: TGTGCCAGCACCAGCAGCCTCGGGGGAGGCTACACCTTC.

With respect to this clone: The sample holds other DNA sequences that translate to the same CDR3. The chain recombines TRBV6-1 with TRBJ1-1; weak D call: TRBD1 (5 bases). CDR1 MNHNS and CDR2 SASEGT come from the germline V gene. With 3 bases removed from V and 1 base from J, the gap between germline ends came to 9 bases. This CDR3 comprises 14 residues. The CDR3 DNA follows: TGTGCCAGCAGTGAGGGGGGTGGGAACACTGAAGCTTTCTTT. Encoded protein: CASSEGGGNTEAFF.

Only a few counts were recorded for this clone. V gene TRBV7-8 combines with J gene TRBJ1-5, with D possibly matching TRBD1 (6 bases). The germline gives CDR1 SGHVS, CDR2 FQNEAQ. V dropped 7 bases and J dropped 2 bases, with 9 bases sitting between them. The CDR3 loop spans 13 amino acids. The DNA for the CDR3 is TGTGCCAGCACACAGGGCGGCAATCAGCCCCAGCATTTT. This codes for CASTQGGNQPQHF.

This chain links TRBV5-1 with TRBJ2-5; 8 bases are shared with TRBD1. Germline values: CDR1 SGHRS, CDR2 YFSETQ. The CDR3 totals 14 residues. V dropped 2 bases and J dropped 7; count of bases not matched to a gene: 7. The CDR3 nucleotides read TGCGCCAGCAGCTTCCAGGACAGGGAATCGACCCAGTACTTC. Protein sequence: CASSFQDRESTQYF.

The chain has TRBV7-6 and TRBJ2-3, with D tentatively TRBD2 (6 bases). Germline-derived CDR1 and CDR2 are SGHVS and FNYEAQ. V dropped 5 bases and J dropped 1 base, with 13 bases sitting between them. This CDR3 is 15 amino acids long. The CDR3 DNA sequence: TGTGCCAGCAGCCCGACATGGGGGGGCACAGATACGCAGTATTTT. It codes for CASSPTWGGTDTQYF.

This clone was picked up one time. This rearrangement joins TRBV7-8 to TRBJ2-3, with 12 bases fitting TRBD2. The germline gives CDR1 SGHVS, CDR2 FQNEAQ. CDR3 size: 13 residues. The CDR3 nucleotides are TGTGCGAACTCACTAGCGGGAGGAGATACGCAGTATTTT. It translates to CANSLAGGDTQYF.

CDR3 sequence reads: CASSQDSNNQPQHF. CDR3 DNA sequence: TGTGCCAGCAGCCAGGACAGTAACAATCAGCCCCAGCATTTT. V gene TRBV3-1 (or the pseudogene TRBV3-2) combines with J gene TRBJ1-5, with D possibly being TRBD1 (6 bases). The germline CDR1 and CDR2 sequences are LGHDT and YNNKEL (reference sequence). Between the trimmed V and J ends, which lost 3 bases and 3 bases, there was a span of 9 bases. CDR3 length: 14 residues.

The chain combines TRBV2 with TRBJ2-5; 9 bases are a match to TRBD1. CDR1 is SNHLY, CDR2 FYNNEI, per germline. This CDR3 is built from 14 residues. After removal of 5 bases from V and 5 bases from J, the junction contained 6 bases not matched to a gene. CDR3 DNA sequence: TGTGCCAGCAGTACGACAGGGGGATGGGAGACCCAGTACTTC. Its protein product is CASSTTGGWETQYF.

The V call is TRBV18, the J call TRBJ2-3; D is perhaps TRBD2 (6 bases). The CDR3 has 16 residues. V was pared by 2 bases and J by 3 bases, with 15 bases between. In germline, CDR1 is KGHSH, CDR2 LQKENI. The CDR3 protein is CASSPTRLDGTDTQYF. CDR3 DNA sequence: TGTGCCAGCTCACCAACTCGACTAGATGGAACAGATACGCAGTATTTT.

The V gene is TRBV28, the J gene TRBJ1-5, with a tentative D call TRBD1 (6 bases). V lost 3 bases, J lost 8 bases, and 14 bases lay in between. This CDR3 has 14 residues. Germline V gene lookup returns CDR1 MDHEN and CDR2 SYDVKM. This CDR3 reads CASSLAQGLKPQHF. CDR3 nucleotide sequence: TGTGCCAGCAGTTTGGCGCAGGGGTTGAAGCCCCAGCATTTT.

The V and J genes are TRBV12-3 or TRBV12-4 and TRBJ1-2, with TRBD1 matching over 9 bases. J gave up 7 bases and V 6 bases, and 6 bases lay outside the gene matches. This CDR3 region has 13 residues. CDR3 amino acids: CASRAQGAGGYTF. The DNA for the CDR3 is TGTGCCAGCAGGGCACAGGGGGCTGGTGGCTACACCTTC.

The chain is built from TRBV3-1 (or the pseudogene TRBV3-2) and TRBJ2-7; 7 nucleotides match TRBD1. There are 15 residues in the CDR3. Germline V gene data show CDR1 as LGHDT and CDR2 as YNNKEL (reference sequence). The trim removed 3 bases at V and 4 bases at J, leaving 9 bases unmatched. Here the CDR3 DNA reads TGTGCCAGCAGCCAGGCTACAGGGGCTGATTACGAGCAGTACTTC. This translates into CASSQATGADYEQYF.

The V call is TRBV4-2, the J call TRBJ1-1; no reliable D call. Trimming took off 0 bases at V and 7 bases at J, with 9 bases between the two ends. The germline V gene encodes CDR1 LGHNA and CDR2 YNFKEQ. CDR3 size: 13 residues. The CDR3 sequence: CASSQEASFEAFF. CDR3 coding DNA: TGTGCCAGCAGCCAAGAAGCGTCATTTGAAGCTTTCTTT.

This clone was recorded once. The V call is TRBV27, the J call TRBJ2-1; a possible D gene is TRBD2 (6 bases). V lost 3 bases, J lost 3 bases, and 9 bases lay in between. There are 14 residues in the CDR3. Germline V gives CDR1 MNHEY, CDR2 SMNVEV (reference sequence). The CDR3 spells CASSFYGGYNEQFF. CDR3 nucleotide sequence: TGTGCCAGCAGTTTTTACGGGGGCTACAATGAGCAGTTCTTC.

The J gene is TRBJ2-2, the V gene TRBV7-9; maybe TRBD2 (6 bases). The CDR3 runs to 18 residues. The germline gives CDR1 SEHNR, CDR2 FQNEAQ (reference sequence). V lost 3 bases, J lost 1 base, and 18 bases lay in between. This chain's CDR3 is CASSLSGGGTLNTGELFF. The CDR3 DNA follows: TGTGCCAGCAGCTTGTCTGGTGGGGGGACCTTGAACACCGGGGAGCTGTTTTTT.

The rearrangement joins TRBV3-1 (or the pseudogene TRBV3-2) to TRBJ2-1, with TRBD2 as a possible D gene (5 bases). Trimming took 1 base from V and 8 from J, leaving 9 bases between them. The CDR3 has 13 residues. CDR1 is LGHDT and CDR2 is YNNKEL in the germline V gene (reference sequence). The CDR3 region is CASSQGGVYEQFF. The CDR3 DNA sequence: TGTGCCAGCAGCCAAGGGGGAGTATATGAGCAGTTCTTC.

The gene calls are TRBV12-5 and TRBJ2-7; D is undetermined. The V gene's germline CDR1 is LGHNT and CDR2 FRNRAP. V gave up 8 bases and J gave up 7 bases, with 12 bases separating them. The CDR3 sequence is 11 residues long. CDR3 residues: CASTGLAEQYF. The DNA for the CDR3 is TGTGCTAGTACGGGTTTGGCAGAGCAGTACTTC.

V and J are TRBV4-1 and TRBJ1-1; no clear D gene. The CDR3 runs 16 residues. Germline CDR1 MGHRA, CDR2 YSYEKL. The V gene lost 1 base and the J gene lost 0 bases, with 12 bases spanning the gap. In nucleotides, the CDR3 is TGCGCCAGCAGCCAAGCCCCCGGCGGGATGAACACTGAAGCTTTCTTT. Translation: CASSQAPGGMNTEAFF.

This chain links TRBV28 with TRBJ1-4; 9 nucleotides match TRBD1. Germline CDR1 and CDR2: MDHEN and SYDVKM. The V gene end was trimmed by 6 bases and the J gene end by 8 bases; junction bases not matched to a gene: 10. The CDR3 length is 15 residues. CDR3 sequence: CASRGSGQGAEKLFF. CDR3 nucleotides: TGTGCCAGCAGGGGCTCGGGACAGGGCGCCGAAAAACTGTTTTTT.

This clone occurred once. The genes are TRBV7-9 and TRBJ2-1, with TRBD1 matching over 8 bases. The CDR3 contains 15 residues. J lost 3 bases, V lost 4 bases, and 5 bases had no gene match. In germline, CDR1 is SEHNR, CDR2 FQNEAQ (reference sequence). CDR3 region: CASSSDRVVYNEQFF. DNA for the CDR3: TGTGCCAGCAGCTCGGACAGGGTTGTCTACAATGAGCAGTTCTTC. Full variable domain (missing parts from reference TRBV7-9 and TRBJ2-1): DTGVSQNPRHKITKRGQNVTFRCDPISEHNRLYWYRQTLGQGPEFLTYFQNEAQLEKSRLLSDRFSAERPKGSFSTLEIQRTEQGDSAMYLCASSSDRVVYNEQFFGPGTRLTVL.